This TCR beta chain stems from a study of blood T cell repertoires in COVID-19 (dated by TCRdb to the early 2020s). General notes on the study: The collaborator samples originated in the United States, Italy and Spain and spanned the acute and convalescent phases of COVID-19. The repertoires were made available in a free public database intended to serve as a resource for research on the immune response to SARS-CoV-2. Where HLA class I and class II types were available, the types were taken from metadata supplied by the sample provider, not from assay-based typing. Samples came from the ongoing ImmuneRACE study (first 160 participants) plus 1,254 subjects from 6 global collaborators. A de-identified subject ID, COVID-19 status, age in years and sex were almost always included in the sample metadata. Subjects who had been exposed to COVID-19, were actively infected with it, or had recovered from it provided the deeply sampled blood TCRbeta repertoires that made up the dataset. The prospective study material was composed of cDNA or gDNA derived from T cells, B-cell-depleted T cells, or PBMCs. The full study reports these points: How much clinical and demographic metadata was included differed by source and by participant, and the metadata was provided uncurated.

The germline V gene (reference sequence) yields MNHEY for CDR1 and SMNVEV for CDR2. There are 14 amino acids in the CDR3, from cysteine to phenylalanine inclusive. Of the read, only the CDR3 DNA is kept; its 42 bases are in frame from base 1. V was cut back by 5 bases and J by 0 bases, leaving a gap of 10 bases between them. The immunoSEQ Assay, a bias-controlled multiplex PCR, was used to amplify TCRbeta CDR3 regions from genomic DNA. The original methods were these. Nucleated cell counts per sample were estimated from amplification of reference gene primers within the assay. To quantify the absolute abundance of each unique TCRbeta CDR3 rearrangement, sequence reads were collapsed and filtered. For each sample, productive Simpson clonality was calculated as the square root of Simpson's diversity index across productive rearrangements. Here the immuneACCESS table is served through TCRdb, limited to in-frame sequences with V and J called. Missing clones are a known gap in these copies; in checked studies unresolved V genes cover under half, and the rest lacks a known reason. Clonal size and the V and J genes are those of that table, whereas D and trimming came from the DNA. This sample is represented by some 140,000 clones; just under 85% of them were singletons. Under 9.5% of the sample goes to the ten largest clones.

In the prospective study, participants were roughly 18 to 95 years old, resided in about two dozen geographic areas of the United States, and were enrolled through a virtual design. To assign participants to cohorts, the prospective study relied on clinical history that participants themselves reported in a screening survey and a study questionnaire. Recovered participants in ImmuneRACE Cohort 3 were defined by two consecutive negative NP/OP PCR tests, clearance by a healthcare professional, or resolution of symptoms. In the prospective study, mobile phlebotomists collected whole blood, serum and a nasopharyngeal or oropharyngeal swab from each participant. Over an approximately 2-month period, participants in the prospective study had the option of providing additional blood draws and questionnaires. Before DNA extraction, prospective study blood samples were shipped either frozen or at room temperature.

To note about this clone: No cognate antigen has been identified for it. Base qualities are not recorded, but no much larger clone differs from it by a single base.

The sequenced sample was PBMCs or T cells enriched from blood (not recorded which). The TCR comes from a man in his fifties who had recovered from COVID-19. In this chain, TRBV27 is recombined with TRBJ1-1, with the D segment identity uncertain. Here is the DNA: TGTGCCAGCAGTCCCCGAAACTTGAACACTGAAGCTTTCTTT. This translates into CASSPRNLNTEAFF.